The next 3 T cell receptor beta chains were all read from a single sample in a study of cytomegalovirus exposure and HLA in healthy donors. Primers for the PCR totalled 60 Vbeta and 13 Jbeta. Clones were sequenced by immunoSEQ multiplex PCR, and TCRdb holds only the in-frame ones, with some missing. The data hold some 120,000 clones, with about 80% observed a single time. What was sequenced was PBMCs. The receptors were sampled from a woman between 40 and 50 years old in good health and CMV-seropositive.

The rearrangement joins TRBV18 to TRBJ2-1, with D perhaps TRBD1 (5 bases). This CDR3 contains 15 residues. CDR1 and CDR2 from the germline V gene are KGHSH and LQKENI. The ends were cut back, 1 base at V and 1 base at J, with 8 bases in the middle. The CDR3 region has the DNA TGTGCCAGCTCACCACTTTCAGGGTCCTACAATGAGCAGTTCTTC. Its protein is CASSPLSGSYNEQFF.

This clone was counted only a few times. The rearrangement uses TRBV19 and TRBJ1-2, with no clear D. Germline V gives CDR1 LNHDA, CDR2 SQIVND (reference sequence). V was trimmed by 5 bases and J by 4 bases, leaving 8 bases between them. CDR3 size: 12 residues. The CDR3 sequence: CASSEGFYGYTF. The CDR3 DNA sequence: TGTGCCAGTAGTGAGGGATTCTATGGCTACACCTTC.

This chain joins TRBV5-5 and TRBJ2-7; 11 nucleotides agree with TRBD2. Germline lookup yields CDR1 SGHKS and CDR2 YYEKEE (reference sequence). This CDR3 has 18 amino acids. J was trimmed by 9 bases and V by 1 base; bases with no gene match: 18. The CDR3 DNA reads as TGTGCCAGCAGCTTGACCGACCTTCGACTAGCGGGAACTATTGCGCAGTACTTC. This gives the protein CASSLTDLRLAGTIAQYF.